The T cell receptor beta chain described here comes from a study of T cell responses to AZD1222 COVID-19 vaccine listed by TCRdb under 2021. As for the study more broadly: AZD1222 recipients given second doses at about 4 weeks or at about 12 weeks were pooled, since spike-specific TCR depth and breadth were not found to differ between the two schedules. A total of about 240 trial participants underwent TCR sequencing, of whom about 210 received two doses of AZD1222 and approximately 25 received two doses of the MenACWY control vaccine. Trial participants were enrolled by age into 18-55, 56-69 and 70-plus year subgroups, with roughly 150, 30 and 60 TCR-sequenced participants respectively. Overall results and qualifications from the work: Conclusions about previously exposed vaccinees were limited because only a handful of AZD1222 recipients were SARS-CoV-2 seropositive at baseline. Because no day 14 peak-response samples were available, the repertoires could be characterized only after the peak T cell response. Participants were mostly white British, with more females than males. The authors suggested clonal diversity may have been underestimated. In the small 56-69-year group, the increase in depth fell short of significance, most likely because of low power. Reportedly, close to half of the unique spike-specific TCRs recognized epitopes lying outside the regions that are mutated in the B.1.351 and B.1.1.7 variants. Spike-specific TCR breadth and depth rose significantly after two AZD1222 doses compared with day 0 and with MenACWY recipients. Vaccine-associated CD4 TCRs spanned the whole spike protein, with dominant responses in regions 160-218 and 743-854.

Turning to this clone: What this receptor recognizes is not known. No qualities accompany the bases; no much larger clone lies one base away.

The CDR3 regions of human TCRbeta chains were analyzed by immunosequencing. The authors' pipeline ran thus. Repertoire TCRs were matched against a reference library of SARS-CoV-2-specific TCRs generated with the MIRA antigen-specificity platform. Breadth was defined as the fraction of unique TCRs that were SARS-CoV-2-associated, and depth was defined as the fraction of total T cells that were SARS-CoV-2-associated. Using the MIRA data, each spike-specific TCR was assigned both to the spike region to which the TCR was reactive and to a CD4 or CD8 class. Log10-transformed breadth and depth values were compared by one-way ANOVA with Sidak's multiple comparisons tests. This is the immuneACCESS table as TCRdb keeps it, with only in-frame sequences that have V and J called. A part of the clones is gone; compared with another copy, unresolved V genes explain less than half, and the rest is unexplained. Clone size and V and J calls were adopted from that table, with D and trimming inferred from the DNA. The sample table records roughly 180,000 clones; around 90% of these occur just once. The top ten hold around 2% of the sample.

Trimming at the junction amounts to 0 bases on V and 4 bases on J, and the germline ends lie 7 bases apart. The CDR3 sequence holds 14 residues, the cysteine and phenylalanine included. The DNA shown is the 42-base CDR3, in frame from base 1. From a lookup of the germline V gene (reference sequence), CDR1 and CDR2 are SGHNT and YYREEE. The sample's time point label, in plain terms: baseline before first vaccination. The vaccinee samples were drawn from two UK trials, COV001 and COV002, one of which was a single-blind randomized controlled phase 2/3 trial testing AZD1222 (ChAdOx1 nCoV-19) in healthy adults. For TCRbeta chain sequencing, PBMC samples from trial participants were taken at day 0 and at day 28 after the second dose.

The chain couples TRBV5-4 to TRBJ2-2, with TRBD1 as a weak D call on 5 bases. The sequences come from peripheral blood, collected on day 0 of AZD1222 vaccination. This clonotype was sampled from an adult in good health. The DNA sequence is given as TGTGCCAGCAGCTTGGGACAGATCACCGGGGAGCTGTTTTTT. It codes for CASSLGQITGELFF.